A selection of T cell receptor beta chains follows, all from one sample in a study of technical replicates of blood from a handful of donors. TCRdb's copy holds only in-frame clones and misses some; the assay was immunoSEQ multiplex PCR. The sample has 75,000 to 100,000 clones, about 94% seen once; the top ten hold less than 0.4%. The specimen sequenced was T cells isolated from PBMCs. These TCRs come from a human donor in good health. CDR3s include the opening cysteine and the closing phenylalanine or tryptophan. The order of the fields is D gene, clone size, V gene, J gene, CDR3 DNA, CDR3 protein. D genes are given only for firm matches. Size is omitted from some rows. Given values are once, few, many or a class for expanded clones.

D gene: TRBD2
clone size: NA
V gene: TRBV5-6
J gene: TRBJ2-1
CDR3 DNA: TGTGCCAGCAGCCCGTATCTAGCGGGGGTATACAATGAGCAGTTCTTC
CDR3 protein: CASSPYLAGVYNEQFF

D gene: TRBD2
clone size: once
V gene: TRBV19
J gene: TRBJ2-1
CDR3 DNA: TGTGCCAGTAGGACTAGCGGGAACAATGAGCAGTTCTTC
CDR3 protein: CASRTSGNNEQFF

D gene: TRBD1
clone size: NA
V gene: TRBV2
J gene: TRBJ2-3
CDR3 DNA: TGTGCCAGCAGTGAAAAAGGGACAGGCACAGATACGCAGTATTTT
CDR3 protein: CASSEKGTGTDTQYF

D gene: TRBD2
clone size: once
V gene: TRBV11-2
J gene: TRBJ2-1
CDR3 DNA: TGTGCCAGCAGCCGGTTAGCGGGAGCCTCCTACAATGAGCAGTTCTTC
CDR3 protein: CASSRLAGASYNEQFF

D gene: NA
clone size: NA
V gene: TRBV28
J gene: TRBJ2-5
CDR3 DNA: TGTGCCAGCAGTTTAACTCATCCCCAGTACTTC
CDR3 protein: CASSLTHPQYF

D gene: TRBD2
clone size: NA
V gene: TRBV11-2
J gene: TRBJ2-7
CDR3 DNA: TGTGCCAGCAGCCCGAAGCGGGAACTCACCTACGAGCAGTACTTC
CDR3 protein: CASSPKRELTYEQYF

D gene: TRBD1
clone size: NA
V gene: TRBV4-3
J gene: TRBJ2-7
CDR3 DNA: TGCGCCAGCAGCCAGACACCGGGACAGGGCTACGAGCAGTACTTC
CDR3 protein: CASSQTPGQGYEQYF

D gene: TRBD1
clone size: NA
V gene: TRBV9
J gene: TRBJ1-2
CDR3 DNA: TGTGCCAGCAGCGTAGCTGACAGGGGGCCTGGCTACACCTTC
CDR3 protein: CASSVADRGPGYTF

D gene: NA
clone size: NA
V gene: TRBV30
J gene: TRBJ2-1
CDR3 DNA: TGTGCCTGGAGTGGAGGTTCTAATGAGCAGTTCTTC
CDR3 protein: CAWSGGSNEQFF

D gene: NA
clone size: NA
V gene: TRBV10-3
J gene: TRBJ2-7
CDR3 DNA: TGTGCCATCACTTCGGACAACTCCTACGAGCAGTACTTC
CDR3 protein: CAITSDNSYEQYF

D gene: NA
clone size: NA
V gene: TRBV21-1
J gene: TRBJ1-5
CDR3 DNA: TGTGCCAGCAGCAAGGGCTCAGGGAACAATCAGCCCCAGCATTTT
CDR3 protein: CASSKGSGNNQPQHF

D gene: NA
clone size: NA
V gene: TRBV6-1
J gene: TRBJ1-2
CDR3 DNA: TGTGCCAGCAGCGAACCACAGGGACCTAACTATGGCTACACCTTC
CDR3 protein: CASSEPQGPNYGYTF

D gene: TRBD1
clone size: NA
V gene: TRBV19
J gene: TRBJ1-5
CDR3 DNA: TGTGCCAGTAGTATCCTGACAGGGGACCATCAGCCCCAGCATTTT
CDR3 protein: CASSILTGDHQPQHF

D gene: NA
clone size: NA
V gene: TRBV29-1
J gene: TRBJ1-1
CDR3 DNA: TGCAGCGTTGAAGGCTCATGGAGGGGCCCCTCGAACACTGAAGCTTTCTTT
CDR3 protein: CSVEGSWRGPSNTEAFF

D gene: TRBD1
clone size: NA
V gene: TRBV5-1
J gene: TRBJ2-7
CDR3 DNA: TGCGCCAGCAGCTTCGCCCGACAGGGGCCTGGGGGGGAGCAGTACTTC
CDR3 protein: CASSFARQGPGGEQYF

D gene: NA
clone size: NA
V gene: TRBV5-1
J gene: TRBJ1-5
CDR3 DNA: TGCGCCAGCAGCCACTATCAGCCCCAGCATTTT
CDR3 protein: CASSHYQPQHF

D gene: NA
clone size: NA
V gene: TRBV9
J gene: TRBJ2-1
CDR3 DNA: TGTGCCAGCAGCGCACCGGGACTCGTGAACCCCGCCATTAGCAATGAGCAGTTCTTC
CDR3 protein: CASSAPGLVNPAISNEQFF

D gene: NA
clone size: NA
V gene: TRBV6-5
J gene: TRBJ2-7
CDR3 DNA: TGTGCCAGCAGTCTACGGGGATATGGGGGGTACGAGCAGTACTTC
CDR3 protein: CASSLRGYGGYEQYF

D gene: NA
clone size: NA
V gene: TRBV19
J gene: TRBJ1-2
CDR3 DNA: TGTGCCAGTAGTGCCGGAGGAGGCTACACCTTC
CDR3 protein: CASSAGGGYTF

D gene: NA
clone size: once
V gene: TRBV11-2
J gene: TRBJ2-7
CDR3 DNA: TGTGCCAGCAGCCTATGGACAGCTTACTACGAGCAGTACTTC
CDR3 protein: CASSLWTAYYEQYF

D gene: TRBD1
clone size: NA
V gene: TRBV4-3
J gene: TRBJ2-6
CDR3 DNA: TGCGCCAGCAGCTACGACAGGGTTTTGGGATCTGGGGCCAACGTCCTGACTTTC
CDR3 protein: CASSYDRVLGSGANVLTF

D gene: NA
clone size: NA
V gene: TRBV5-4
J gene: TRBJ1-1
CDR3 DNA: TGTGCCAGCAGCTTGTTTTTTGGGGGGGCTATGAACACTGAAGCTTTCTTT
CDR3 protein: CASSLFFGGAMNTEAFF

D gene: TRBD1
clone size: NA
V gene: TRBV6-1
J gene: TRBJ2-7
CDR3 DNA: TGTGCCAGCAGTGGACAGGGCTCCTACGAGCAGTACTTC
CDR3 protein: CASSGQGSYEQYF

D gene: NA
clone size: NA
V gene: TRBV6-1
J gene: TRBJ2-3
CDR3 DNA: TGTGCCAGCAGTGAACCCTATCTTACGGGGACAGATACGCAGTATTTT
CDR3 protein: CASSEPYLTGTDTQYF

D gene: NA
clone size: NA
V gene: TRBV7-2
J gene: TRBJ2-3
CDR3 DNA: TGTGCCAGCAGCTTAAGGCGTGGAAGCGGAGATACGCAGTATTTT
CDR3 protein: CASSLRRGSGDTQYF

D gene: TRBD1
clone size: NA
V gene: TRBV27
J gene: TRBJ1-1
CDR3 DNA: TGTGCCAGCAAGGCGCCAGGGGGCACTGAAGCTTTCTTT
CDR3 protein: CASKAPGGTEAFF

D gene: NA
clone size: NA
V gene: TRBV27
J gene: TRBJ2-5
CDR3 DNA: TGTGCCAGCTGGGAATGGGCAGGGGAGACCCAGTACTTC
CDR3 protein: CASWEWAGETQYF

D gene: TRBD1
clone size: NA
V gene: TRBV5-3
J gene: TRBJ2-7
CDR3 DNA: TGTGCCAGAAGGATCACCCGCCTGGGACAGGGGGCCGGGCAGTACTTC
CDR3 protein: CARRITRLGQGAGQYF